The TCR beta chain under discussion was sequenced for a study of T cell repertoires in cytomegalovirus infection (dated by TCRdb to about 2019). Background on the whole study: The peptide stimulations were aimed at well-studied HLA-B-restricted epitopes as well as recently identified HLA-C-restricted CMV epitopes, whose presentation resists viral immunomodulation. Donor HLA type was relevant to the analysis, as public TCR beta signatures indicated carriage of CMV infection together with the matching HLA type. On the study overall, not on this receptor specifically: The ex vivo response was dominated by HLA-C-restricted CMV-specific TCR beta clonotypes, and the single most frequent clonotype in two of eight donors was supplied by these HLA-C-restricted clonotypes. In both this cohort and an independent cohort of 352 donors, the cumulative frequency of public TCR beta family members distinguished carriers of CMV infection plus the relevant HLA type.

The sequencing machine was an Illumina HiSeq 1500. Clones were called with MiXCR by TCRdb after fastp trimmed the public reads at Q25, and only in-frame beta chains were retained. CDR3 protein duplicates are merged, each entry listing the most common genes and DNA. Recorded for this sample are 650,000 to 850,000 distinct CDR3 sequences; around 29% of them occurred a single time. Roughly 14% of the sample comes from the top ten. Per the publication, the treatment or condition label means: in vitro stimulation with specific CMV peptide epitopes to enrich CMV-specific T cells. This clonotype has more than one count but fewer than ten. Which antigen it targets is not known. Within one base of it there is no much larger clone, and no base qualities were kept. The sequence was collected from a human donor in good health (CMV status not recorded). Some clones in this sample may be carry-over from other donors' samples. Sequenced material: cultured CD8+ T cells from PBMCs, taken from culture after CMV antigen stimulation.

The nucleotide sequence reads as follows: TGCGCCAGCAGCCAAGGGAAAGGTGGCACCGGGGAGCTGTTTTTT. Its coded protein is CASSQGKGGTGELFF. The chain is made from TRBV4-1 and TRBJ2-2; the D gene is not confidently resolved. The CDR3, from cysteine to phenylalanine, totals 15 residues. Only the CDR3 DNA stays, 45 bases, in frame from base 1. CDR1 and CDR2 are read off the germline V gene as MGHRA and YSYEKL. V sheds 1 base and J sheds 4 bases, leaving 10 bases between their ends.